The TCR beta chain under discussion was sequenced for a study of human T cells and chemical hapten exposure. Looking at the study overall: For the roughly 25-week duration of the study, patients were given weekly doses of diphenylcyclopropenone on the scalp.

With 7 bases removed from V and 4 bases from J, the gap between germline ends came to 13 bases. CDR3 size: 13 residues. A single record per CDR3 protein comes from TCRdb applying MiXCR to the RACE reads. The data show 180,000 or so distinct CDR3 sequences, with more than 25% seen just once and approximately 3% held by the top ten. The time point here: pre-sensitization, week 0. The sample's treatment: therapeutic diphenylcyclopropenone sensitization with weekly scalp DPC. This chain joins TRBV12-3 or TRBV12-4 and TRBJ1-1; tentatively, D is TRBD1 (5 bases). Source: whole blood, taken in connection with sensitization to the hapten diphenylcyclopropenone (DPC). The sequence was collected from a young woman with alopecia areata. Some clones in this sample may be carry-over from other donors' samples. The chain's CDR3 is CASNSSGPTEAFF. The CDR3 DNA sequence: TGTGCCAGCAATTCTTCGGGGCCCACTGAAGCTTTCTTT.